The 22 T cell receptor beta chains below come from one sample, sequenced in a study of T cell responses to AZD1222 COVID-19 vaccine. Only in-frame clones appear in the TCRdb table, and some are missing; sequencing was by immunoSEQ multiplex PCR. The sample includes around 92,000 clones, under 90% of them seen just once. This sample comprised peripheral blood, obtained on day 0 of AZD1222 vaccination. The receptors come from an adult in good health.

The V and J genes are TRBV19 and TRBJ2-1; D remains ambiguous. Germline V gives CDR1 LNHDA, CDR2 SQIVND (reference sequence). The CDR3 has 14 residues. The V end was cut by 7 bases, the J end by 4 bases, with 14 bases between. The CDR3: CASKLSSNYNEQFF. The DNA for the CDR3 is TGTGCCAGTAAGCTCTCCAGCAATTACAATGAGCAGTTCTTC.

This clone was detected once. The rearrangement links TRBV5-1 to TRBJ2-3, with 12 bases fitting TRBD2. Trimming took 0 bases from V and 6 from J; bases not matched to a gene: 5. This CDR3 has 16 amino acids. Germline CDR1 SGHRS, CDR2 YFSETQ. The CDR3 DNA follows: TGCGCCAGCAGCTTGGCCCGGACTAGCGGGAAGGATACGCAGTATTTT. Residues: CASSLARTSGKDTQYF.

This chain links TRBV7-2 with TRBJ2-3; D unresolved. The length of the CDR3 is 13 residues. CDR1 and CDR2 from the germline V gene are SGHTA and FQGNSA. Trimming took 3 bases from V and 2 from J, leaving 6 bases between them. In DNA, the CDR3 is TGTGCCAGCAGCTTTAAGGACACAGATACGCAGTATTTT. Amino acids: CASSFKDTDTQYF.

The V call is TRBV19, the J call TRBJ1-1, with 8 bases aligning to TRBD1. Trimming took 5 bases from V and 1 from J; bases not matched to a gene: 3. CDR1 is LNHDA and CDR2 is SQIVND in the germline V gene (reference sequence). The CDR3 length is 14 residues. The CDR3 bases are TGTGCCAGTAGTTCCGGGACAGGGAACACTGAAGCTTTCTTT. Its protein is CASSSGTGNTEAFF.

The chain joins TRBV18 to TRBJ1-1, with 12 bases fitting TRBD1. CDR1 is KGHSH and CDR2 is LQKENI in the germline V gene. The CDR3 runs 16 residues. V lost 9 bases, J lost 1 base, and 9 bases stayed unmatched. CDR3 coding DNA: TGTGCCAGTCTCCGGGACAGGGGGCAAGGGAACACTGAAGCTTTCTTT. Protein product: CASLRDRGQGNTEAFF.

This clone was detected a few times. The V and J genes are TRBV6-1 and TRBJ2-1, with 10 bases fitting TRBD2. CDR1 and CDR2 (germline): MNHNS, SASEGT. Trimming took 2 bases from V and 4 from J; bases not matched to a gene: 5. CDR3 length: 16 amino acids. Here the CDR3 reads CASSELSGRAYNEQFF. The CDR3 nucleotides read TGTGCCAGCAGTGAACTAAGCGGGAGGGCTTACAATGAGCAGTTCTTC.

This clone occurred once. The CDR3 DNA follows: TGTGCCAGCAGCTTAGCACTAGTGATCGGGGAGCTGTTTTTT. It yields the protein CASSLALVIGELFF. The gene calls are TRBV7-2 and TRBJ2-2; tentatively, D is TRBD2 (5 bases). V shed 0 bases and J shed 7 bases, with 9 bases lying between them. The germline V gene encodes CDR1 SGHTA and CDR2 FQGNSA. This CDR3 region has 14 residues. The entire variable domain, with the rest obtained from reference TRBV7-2 and TRBJ2-2, is as follows: GAGVSQSPSNKVTEKGKDVELRCDPISGHTALYWYRQSLGQGLEFLIYFQGNSAPDKSGLPSDRFSAERTGGSVSTLTIQRTQQEDSAVYLCASSLALVIGELFFGEGSRLTVL.

The chain uses TRBV3-1 (or the pseudogene TRBV3-2) and TRBJ1-4, with D uncertain. Germline V CDR1 and CDR2: LGHDT, YNNKEL (reference sequence). There are 16 residues in the CDR3. The V and J ends lost 4 bases and 0 bases respectively, with 12 bases between them. CDR3 bases: TGTGCCAGCAGCCGTAGGAGTTCGGCAACTAATGAAAAACTGTTTTTT. Protein: CASSRRSSATNEKLFF.

The chain links TRBV6-1 to TRBJ2-5, with D unclear. The germline V and J ends were trimmed by 3 bases and 3 bases, with 11 bases remaining between them. CDR3 length equals 14 residues. Germline V gene sequence: CDR1 MNHNS, CDR2 SASEGT. DNA of the CDR3: TGTGCCAGCAGTGATCTGGAGACCGAAGAGACCCAGTACTTC. This codes for CASSDLETEETQYF.

The chain couples TRBV11-2 to TRBJ1-4; D uncertain. Per germline, CDR1 SGHAT and CDR2 FQNNGV. The V end lost 8 bases, the J end lost 2 bases, and 15 bases lay between the germline ends. The CDR3 loop spans 15 amino acids. The chain's CDR3 is CASRSGGSTNEKLFF. In DNA form, the CDR3 reads TGTGCCAGCCGCAGCGGAGGGTCCACTAATGAAAAACTGTTTTTT.

This chain connects TRBV3-1 (or the pseudogene TRBV3-2) to TRBJ1-6; D is unclear. The germline V gene has CDR1 LGHDT and CDR2 YNNKEL (reference sequence). V was shortened by 0 bases and J by 9 bases, with 12 bases between the two germline ends. The CDR3 totals 15 residues. CDR3 coding DNA: TGTGCCAGCAGCCAAGATCATCGGGGAGGTTCACCCCTCCACTTT. It encodes CASSQDHRGGSPLHF.

The chain joins TRBV6-5 to TRBJ1-6, with D hard to call. Trimming stripped 4 bases from V and 7 bases from J, with 8 bases between. The length of the CDR3 is 13 residues. CDR1 MNHEY and CDR2 SVGAGI come from the germline V gene. In DNA form, the CDR3 reads TGTGCCAGCAGTTGGTCAGTCAATTCACCCCTCCACTTT. It codes for CASSWSVNSPLHF.

The V and J genes are TRBV28 and TRBJ2-7; D call uncertain. CDR3 length: 12 residues. V lost 7 bases and J 2 bases, leaving 9 bases between the germline ends. Per the germline V gene, CDR1 is MDHEN and CDR2 is SYDVKM. The CDR3 loop is CASTKVPYEQYF. CDR3 nucleotides: TGTGCCAGCACGAAAGTACCCTACGAGCAGTACTTC. Based on the CDR3 plus reference TRBV28 and TRBJ2-7, the full variable domain is DVKVTQSSRYLVKRTGEKVFLECVQDMDHENMFWYRQDPGLGLRLIYFSYDVKMKEKGDIPEGYSVSREKKERFSLILESASTNQTSMYLCASTKVPYEQYFGPGTRLTVT.

V usage is TRBV3-1 (or the pseudogene TRBV3-2) and J usage is TRBJ1-5, with TRBD1 identical over 7 bases. The V segment lost 4 bases and the J segment 4 bases; nucleotides outside the gene matches: 4. Per the germline V gene, CDR1 is LGHDT and CDR2 is YNNKEL (reference sequence). There are 14 residues in the CDR3. In nucleotides, the CDR3 is TGTGCCAGCAGCCCGACAGGGATAAATCAGCCCCAGCATTTT. Residues: CASSPTGINQPQHF.

The chain employs TRBV19 and TRBJ1-6, with TRBD1 matching over 9 bases. Losses at the gene ends were 5 bases for V and 7 bases for J; bases not matched to a gene: 12. Germline V gives CDR1 LNHDA, CDR2 SQIVND (reference sequence). The CDR3 spans 17 residues. CDR3 DNA sequence: TGTGCCAGTAGTCCCGCCGGGGGACAGGGCGGCAATTCACCCCTCCACTTT. It encodes CASSPAGGQGGNSPLHF.

The V call is TRBV11-2, the J call TRBJ1-4; D unclear. The germline gives CDR1 SGHAT, CDR2 FQNNGV. The CDR3 extends over 14 amino acids. V lost 5 bases, J lost 10 bases, and 17 bases lay in between. This CDR3 reads CASSQGRVRGKLFF. The DNA of the CDR3 is TGTGCCAGCAGCCAAGGACGCGTGAGAGGAAAACTGTTTTTT.

The rearrangement uses TRBV3-1 (or the pseudogene TRBV3-2) and TRBJ1-1; maybe TRBD1 (5 bases). V lost 4 bases to trimming and J lost 0 bases, with 12 bases between them. The CDR3 runs 15 residues. Germline loops: CDR1 LGHDT, CDR2 YNNKEL (reference sequence). The CDR3 DNA follows: TGTGCCAGCAGCCCAGGGTCGGGGGTGAACACTGAAGCTTTCTTT. Translated: CASSPGSGVNTEAFF.

The chain uses TRBV2 and TRBJ1-4, with D perhaps matching TRBD1 (6 bases). This CDR3 is 15 amino acids long. Germline V gene data show CDR1 as SNHLY and CDR2 as FYNNEI. V was cut by 7 bases and J by 3 bases, with 15 bases left in between. CDR3 coding DNA: TGTGCCAGCATTCCGAACGGGGGCCCTAATGAAAAACTGTTTTTT. As protein: CASIPNGGPNEKLFF.

Only one count was recorded for this clone. The chain links TRBV6-5 to TRBJ1-5, with 8 bases identical to TRBD1. With 0 bases clipped from V and 5 bases from J, the junction kept 3 bases outside the gene matches. Germline CDR1 is MNHEY and CDR2 is SVGAGI. The CDR3 consists of 15 residues. CDR3 in amino acids: CASSYSTGGDQPQHF. CDR3 in DNA: TGTGCCAGCAGTTACTCCACAGGGGGAGATCAGCCCCAGCATTTT.

The V gene is TRBV27, the J gene TRBJ1-5; 9 positions match TRBD1. The V gene's germline CDR1 is MNHEY and CDR2 SMNVEV (reference sequence). The CDR3 loop spans 15 amino acids. V lost 6 bases and J lost 5; bases outside the gene matches: 8. Here the CDR3 DNA reads TGTGCCAGCAGATCCGGGACAGGGTCTTATCAGCCCCAGCATTTT. Its translation: CASRSGTGSYQPQHF.

The chain's CDR3 is CASSEFGLADSTGELFF. The CDR3 region has the DNA TGCGCCAGCAGTGAGTTTGGACTAGCGGACTCCACCGGGGAGCTGTTTTTT. The genes are TRBV10-1 and TRBJ2-2; TRBD2 matches 10 bases. Germline-derived CDR1 and CDR2 are WNHNN and SYGVQD (reference sequence). This CDR3 is built from 17 residues. The ends lost 1 base at V and 4 bases at J; junction bases unmatched: 6.

The gene calls are TRBV7-2 and TRBJ1-3, with 11 bases matching TRBD1. CDR1 and CDR2 (germline): SGHTA, FQGNSA. This CDR3 has 16 residues. Germline trimming cut 5 bases from V and 4 bases from J; bases unmatched to any gene: 7. CDR3 bases: TGTGCCAGCAGCGAGGGACAGGGGGTTCGGGGAAACACCATATATTTT. It codes for CASSEGQGVRGNTIYF.